The source of this TCR beta chain is a study of CD8 T cells in Susac syndrome. This CDR3 is 13 amino acids long. CDR1 is GTSNPN, CDR2 SVGIG, per germline (reference sequence). V was shortened by 0 bases and J by 5 bases, with 10 bases between the two germline ends. An amount of RNA that ranged from about 0.45 to 1 ug was reverse transcribed with random hexamers. TCRdb called the immunoSEQ multiplex PCR reads again in MiXCR, with one record for every CDR3 protein. The sample holds about 200,000 distinct CDR3 sequences; 95% are singletons and the top ten take 0.082%. Sequencing targeted TCR beta in blood CD8+ and CD4+ T cells. Isolation of CD8+ and CD4+ T cells was performed negatively, whereas enrichment of TEMRA cells was done by FACS.

This chain uses TRBV30 with TRBJ1-1; D is unresolved. The TCR sequence derives from a human donor with multiple sclerosis. Sequencing used CD4+ T cells from PBMCs. The CDR3 sequence is CAWSVRVGTEAFF. CDR3 in DNA: TGTGCCTGGAGTGTACGAGTGGGGACTGAAGCTTTCTTT.